Given below is one T cell receptor beta chain in context. Its antigen remains unknown. These data are taken from a study of T cell responses to AZD1222 COVID-19 vaccine. Study observations and caveats: Spike-wide vaccine-associated CD4 TCRs dominated at 160-218 and 743-854. Clonal diversity may have been underestimated in mostly white British donors. Two doses of AZD1222 preceded a rise in Spike-specific TCR breadth and depth. Only a handful of individuals given AZD1222 were seropositive at baseline.

The V gene lost 4 bases and the J gene lost 4 bases, with 4 bases spanning the gap. CDR3 length: 11 amino acids. Germline values: CDR1 MNHEY, CDR2 SVGAGI. Measured with immunoSEQ multiplex PCR; TCRdb has only the in-frame clones, and not every one. Here the sample spans 200,000 or so clones, 85% to 90% being singletons. This receptor was identified in an adult in good health. This specimen consisted of peripheral blood, obtained on day 0 of MenACWY control vaccination. The chain joins TRBV6-5 to TRBJ2-5; unclear D gene. The CDR3 here is CASSSLETQYF. The CDR3, as DNA: TGTGCCAGCAGTTCACTAGAGACCCAGTACTTC.